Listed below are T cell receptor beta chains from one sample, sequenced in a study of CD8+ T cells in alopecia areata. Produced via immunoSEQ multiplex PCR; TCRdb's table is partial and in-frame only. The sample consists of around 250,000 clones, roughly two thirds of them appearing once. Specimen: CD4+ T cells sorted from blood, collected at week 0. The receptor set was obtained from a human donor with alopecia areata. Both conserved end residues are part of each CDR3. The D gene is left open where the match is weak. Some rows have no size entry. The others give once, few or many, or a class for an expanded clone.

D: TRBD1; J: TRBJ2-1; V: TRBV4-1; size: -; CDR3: CASSLITGQGNEQFF; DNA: TGCGCCAGCAGCCTCATCACGGGACAGGGTAATGAGCAGTTCTTC
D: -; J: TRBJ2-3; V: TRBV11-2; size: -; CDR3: CASSAPEGADTQYF; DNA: TGTGCCAGCAGCGCTCCGGAGGGCGCGGATACGCAGTATTTT
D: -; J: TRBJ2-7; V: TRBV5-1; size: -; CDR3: CASSLETGRGEQYF; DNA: TGCGCCAGCAGCTTGGAGACAGGCCGAGGCGAGCAGTACTTC
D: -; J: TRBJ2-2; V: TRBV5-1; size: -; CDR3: CASSPLGTTGELFF; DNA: TGCGCCAGCAGCCCCCTTGGCACAACCGGGGAGCTGTTTTTT
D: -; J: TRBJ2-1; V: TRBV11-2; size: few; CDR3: CASSLGRVNEQFF; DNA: TGTGCCAGCAGCTTAGGTCGAGTTAATGAGCAGTTCTTC
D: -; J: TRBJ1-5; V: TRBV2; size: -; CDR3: CASLRGLGQPQHF; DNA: TGTGCCAGCCTAAGGGGATTGGGACAGCCCCAGCATTTT
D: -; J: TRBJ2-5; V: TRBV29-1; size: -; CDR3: CSVLDGSETQYF; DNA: TGCAGCGTTCTGGACGGGTCGGAGACCCAGTACTTC
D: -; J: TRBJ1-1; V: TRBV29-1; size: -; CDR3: CSVEEGVGTEAFF; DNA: TGCAGCGTTGAAGAGGGGGTGGGCACTGAAGCTTTCTTT
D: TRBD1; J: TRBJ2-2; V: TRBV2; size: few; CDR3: CASSAQGVGELFF; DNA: TGTGCCAGCAGTGCTCAGGGGGTCGGGGAGCTGTTTTTT
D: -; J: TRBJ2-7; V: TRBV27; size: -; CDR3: CASSPSRWYEQYF; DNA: TGTGCCAGCAGTCCTAGCCGGTGGTACGAGCAGTACTTC
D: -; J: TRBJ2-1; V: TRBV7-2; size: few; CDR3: CASSLHGRQQFF; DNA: TGTGCCAGCAGCTTACACGGTCGACAGCAGTTCTTC
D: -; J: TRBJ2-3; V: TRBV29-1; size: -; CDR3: CSVTGRVSTDTQYF; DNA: TGCAGCGTTACTGGAAGGGTCAGCACAGATACGCAGTATTTT
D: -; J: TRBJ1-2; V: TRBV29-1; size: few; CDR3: CSVEDSFNYGYTF; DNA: TGCAGCGTCGAAGACAGCTTTAACTATGGCTACACCTTC
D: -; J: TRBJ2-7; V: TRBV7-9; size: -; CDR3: CASSSRDKLYEQYF; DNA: TGTGCCAGCAGCAGCCGGGACAAGCTCTACGAGCAGTACTTC
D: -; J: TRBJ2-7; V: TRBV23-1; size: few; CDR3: CASNTGFEQYF; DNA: TGCGCCAGCAACACAGGGTTCGAGCAGTACTTC
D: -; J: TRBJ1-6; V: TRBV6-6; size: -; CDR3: CASTEGPSALHF; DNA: TGTGCCAGCACCGAGGGGCCGTCAGCCCTCCACTTT
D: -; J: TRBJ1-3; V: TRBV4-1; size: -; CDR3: CASSQYFPNTYSGNTIYF; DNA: TGCGCCAGCAGCCAATACTTCCCCAACACTTACTCTGGAAACACCATATATTTT
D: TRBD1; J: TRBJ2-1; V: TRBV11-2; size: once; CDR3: CASSLTRGQGYNEQFF; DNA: TGTGCCAGCAGCTTAACTAGAGGACAGGGCTACAATGAGCAGTTCTTC
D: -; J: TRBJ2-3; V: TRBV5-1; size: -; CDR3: CASSLRGGPDTQYF; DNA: TGCGCCAGCAGCTTGCGGGGCGGACCAGATACGCAGTATTTT
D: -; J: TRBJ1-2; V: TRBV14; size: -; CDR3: CASSQDPGRYGYTF; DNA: TGTGCCAGCAGCCAAGATCCAGGGCGCTATGGCTACACCTTC
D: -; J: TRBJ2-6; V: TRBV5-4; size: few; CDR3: CASSPYNSGANVLTF; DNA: TGTGCCAGCAGCCCGTACAACTCTGGGGCCAACGTCCTGACTTTC
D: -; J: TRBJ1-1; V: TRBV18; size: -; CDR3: CASSPSAGRLMNTEAFF; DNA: TGTGCCAGCTCACCATCGGCAGGGAGACTTATGAACACTGAAGCTTTCTTT
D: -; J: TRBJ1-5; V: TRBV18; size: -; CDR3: CASSPLANSNQPQHF; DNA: TGTGCCAGCTCACCTCTCGCGAATAGCAATCAGCCCCAGCATTTT
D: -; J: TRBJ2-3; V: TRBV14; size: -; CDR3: CASRPGLRGTDTQYF; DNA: TGTGCCAGCAGACCGGGGCTTCGGGGCACAGATACGCAGTATTTT
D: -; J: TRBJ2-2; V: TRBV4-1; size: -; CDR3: CASSLQVTGELFF; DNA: TGCGCCAGCAGCCTCCAAGTGACCGGGGAGCTGTTTTTT